This T cell receptor beta chain is drawn from a study of identical twins. Notes on the study in general: Conclusions were drawn cross-sectionally by statistical analysis, without following the same donors.

Each CDR3 protein is one row after TCRdb ran MiXCR on the 5' RACE reads. The sample contains approximately 1.8 million distinct CDR3 sequences, about 31% of which appear only once. V gave up 2 bases and J gave up 2 bases, with 22 bases separating them. The CDR3 is 19 amino acids. CDR1 and CDR2 (germline): SGHTA, FQGNSA. As regards this clonotype: The target antigen is unknown.

V is TRBV7-2 and J is TRBJ1-5; weak D call: TRBD1 (5 bases). The source is a newborn girl in good health. The sequencing sample was made of cord blood. The CDR3 loop reads CASSLRGPRSYYGNQPQHF. The CDR3 nucleotides are TGTGCCAGCAGCTTAAGGGGTCCCCGATCATATTATGGCAATCAGCCCCAGCATTTT. The full variable domain, its missing parts supplied by reference TRBV7-2 and TRBJ1-5, is GAGVSQSPSNKVTEKGKDVELRCDPISGHTALYWYRQSLGQGLEFLIYFQGNSAPDKSGLPSDRFSAERTGGSVSTLTIQRTQQEDSAVYLCASSLRGPRSYYGNQPQHFGDGTRLSIL.